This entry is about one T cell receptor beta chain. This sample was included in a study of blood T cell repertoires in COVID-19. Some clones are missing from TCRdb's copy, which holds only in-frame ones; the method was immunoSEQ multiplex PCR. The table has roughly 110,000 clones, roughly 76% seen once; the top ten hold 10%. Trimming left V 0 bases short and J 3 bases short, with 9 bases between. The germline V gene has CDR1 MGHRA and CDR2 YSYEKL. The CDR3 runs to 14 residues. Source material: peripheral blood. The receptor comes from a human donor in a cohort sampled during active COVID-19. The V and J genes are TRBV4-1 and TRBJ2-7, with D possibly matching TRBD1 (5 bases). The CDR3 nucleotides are TGCGCCAGCAGCCAAGACAGGGATATCTACGAGCAGTACTTC. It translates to CASSQDRDIYEQYF.